This T cell receptor (beta chain) derives from a study of T-cell reconstitution after alpha-beta-depleted transplantation in children. For TCRbeta, the library was prepared with unique molecular identifiers. In TCRdb, the PCR reads were re-called with MiXCR into one record per CDR3 protein. The data hold approximately 270,000 distinct CDR3 sequences, with around 9.6% observed a single time. This CDR3 is built from 12 residues. V lost 3 bases and J lost 6, with 9 bases in between. The specimen was PBMCs from the stem cell graft donor, collected from the stem cell graft. The rearrangement uses TRBV12-3 or TRBV12-4 and TRBJ2-7, with D perhaps TRBD2 (5 bases). The clonotype was recovered from a human donor who donated a stem cell graft to a child with SCID. CDR3 residues: CASSFSGSEQYF. In DNA form, the CDR3 reads TGTGCCAGCAGTTTCTCGGGATCCGAGCAGTACTTC.